This record covers a single T cell receptor beta chain. The antigen is undetermined. The data are from a study of cytomegalovirus exposure and HLA in healthy donors. Study-wide points: In a later analysis, TCR beta V- and J-gene trimming was associated with a missense DCLRE1C variant. Earlier analysis yielded a pattern in which most TCR beta V segments were productive about 87% or about 30% of the time. In a later analysis, at a false discovery rate of 0.05, about 16,000 TCR beta sequences matched HLA alleles.

The primer mix had 60 Vbeta and 13 Jbeta primers. The assay was immunoSEQ multiplex PCR, and TCRdb's table has in-frame clones only and misses some. The top ten hold approximately 6.7% of the sample, which has around 130,000 clones, 85% seen once. The V gene lost 3 bases and the J gene lost 5 bases, with 19 bases spanning the gap. The germline V gene has CDR1 WNHNN and CDR2 SYGVQD (reference sequence). This CDR3 region has 16 residues. The chain recombines TRBV10-1 with TRBJ2-5; tentatively, D is TRBD1 (6 bases). The specimen was PBMCs. The sequence came from a woman under 40 in good health and CMV-seropositive. Here the CDR3 reads CASSEHGTRGRETQYF. CDR3 coding DNA: TGCGCCAGCAGTGAACACGGGACACGGGGTAGGGAGACCCAGTACTTC.